The clone carrying this TCR beta chain was seen only a few times. Its target is unknown. The source of the sample is a study of response to subunit inactivated influenza vaccine. Regarding the study as a whole: It was suggested by the authors that few new T cells are recruited by each seasonal influenza vaccination.

The germline gives CDR1 MNHNS, CDR2 SASEGT. The CDR3 extends over 15 amino acids. V lost 4 bases, J lost 1 base, and 4 bases stayed unmatched. TCRdb used MiXCR to reprocess the RT-PCR reads, holding one entry per CDR3 protein. This table holds more than 150,000 distinct CDR3 sequences, approximately 12% found once. The source is a man aged 50-75 years who received an inactivated influenza vaccine. Sequencing was performed on CD8+ T cells sorted from PBMCs, taken about 24 months after vaccination. The chain combines TRBV6-1 with TRBJ2-5, with TRBD2 matching over 9 bases. The DNA for the CDR3 is TGTGCCAGCAGTGCAAGCGGGGGGATCCAAGAGACCCAGTACTTC. Its protein product is CASSASGGIQETQYF.